The rows below give T cell receptor beta chains drawn from one sample of a study of T cells in Graves' hyperthyroidism and ophthalmopathy. TCRdb itself ran the multiplex PCR reads through MiXCR, one entry per CDR3 protein. Of 480,000 or so distinct CDR3 sequences in the sample, approximately 49% were seen once. The sequenced material came from peripheral blood or thyroid tissue (not recorded which). The receptors originated from an adult woman with Graves' disease, either hyperthyroidism or ophthalmopathy (not recorded which). Both conserved end residues are part of each CDR3. Each record gives: V gene, clone size, D gene, J gene, CDR3 protein, CDR3 DNA. The D gene is left open where the match is weak. Size is stated for part of the rows, as once, few or many counts, or as a class when the clone is expanded.

TRBV5-6	NA	TRBD2	TRBJ2-5	CASSSGGGGFQPQYF	TGTGCCAGCAGCTCCGGGGGGGGAGGGTTCCAGCCCCAGTACTTC
TRBV7-2	NA	TRBD2	TRBJ2-2	CASSFTSGRALAGELFF	TGTGCCAGCAGCTTCACTAGCGGGAGGGCCTTGGCCGGGGAGCTGTTTTTT
TRBV7-2	many	TRBD2	TRBJ2-7	CASSLGAGGHYEQYF	TGTGCCAGCAGCTTAGGGGCGGGAGGGCACTACGAGCAGTACTTC
TRBV2	NA	NA	TRBJ1-4	CASSPLRGRADEKLFF	TGTGCCAGCTCACCCCTTAGGGGCAGGGCGGATGAAAAACTGTTTTTT
TRBV10-3	NA	TRBD2	TRBJ2-2	CAITSGGTNTGELFF	TGTGCCATCACTAGCGGGGGAACCAACACCGGGGAGCTGTTTTTT
TRBV7-8	once	NA	TRBJ1-1	CASSASPNMNTEAFF	TGTGCCAGCAGTGCTAGTCCTAACATGAACACTGAAGCTTTCTTT
TRBV5-6	few	NA	TRBJ2-7	CASSLAAGGHEQYF	TGTGCCAGCAGCTTGGCCGCAGGTGGGCACGAGCAGTACTTC
TRBV7-8	many	NA	TRBJ1-4	CASSITRTVRNEKLFF	TGTGCCAGCAGCATCACAAGGACAGTGCGTAATGAAAAACTGTTTTTT
TRBV29-1	NA	NA	TRBJ2-5	CSVAGRFQETQYF	TGCAGTGTTGCGGGTCGGTTCCAAGAGACCCAGTACTTC
TRBV10-1	NA	NA	TRBJ2-7	CASSATPNSYEQYF	TGCGCCAGCAGTGCTACTCCAAACTCCTACGAGCAGTACTTC
TRBV7-9	NA	TRBD1	TRBJ1-1	CASSSDRGLVEAFF	TGTGCCAGCAGCTCGGACAGGGGATTGGTGGAAGCTTTCTTT
TRBV10-3	many	NA	TRBJ1-2	CAISESTAVGGYTF	TGTGCCATCAGTGAGTCGACTGCCGTGGGGGGCTACACCTTC
TRBV5-1	many	NA	TRBJ1-1	CASSLEHGTIPFF	TGCGCCAGCAGCTTGGAACACGGCACGATCCCTTTCTTT
TRBV11-1	NA	TRBD1	TRBJ2-5	CASSIRGQGGVETQYF	TGTGCCAGCAGCATACGGGGACAGGGCGGTGTGGAGACCCAGTACTTC
TRBV7-2	NA	NA	TRBJ2-7	CASSWRETYEQYF	TGTGCCAGCAGTTGGCGGGAAACCTACGAGCAGTACTTC
TRBV6-5	NA	TRBD1	TRBJ1-1	CASSYLAGGIGEALF	TGTGCCAGCAGTTACCTCGCAGGGGGCATCGGTGAAGCTCTCTTT
TRBV10-3	NA	TRBD1	TRBJ1-6	CAISGQGGIGPSPLHF	TGTGCCATCAGTGGACAGGGTGGGATAGGCCCTTCACCCCTCCACTTT
TRBV7-2	NA	TRBD1	TRBJ1-5	CASSSMGQGSQPQHF	TGTGCCAGCAGCTCCATGGGACAGGGATCACAGCCCCAGCATTTT
TRBV9	few	TRBD2	TRBJ2-5	CASSVGQREGETQYF	TGTGCCAGCAGCGTAGGACAGCGGGAGGGCGAGACCCAGTACTTC
TRBV7-6	NA	NA	TRBJ2-7	CASSLRSGRRTYEQYF	TGTGCCAGCAGCTTGAGGTCGGGGCGGAGAACCTACGAGCAGTACTTC
TRBV10-3	NA	NA	TRBJ1-2	CAIPTVRGYTF	TGTGCCATCCCGACGGTGCGCGGCTACACCTTC
TRBV20-1	NA	TRBD1	TRBJ1-2	CSATTGEQGYGYTF	TGCAGTGCTACCACAGGGGAGCAGGGTTATGGCTACACCTTC
TRBV20-1	few	NA	TRBJ1-1	CSATLQGPNTEAFF	TGCAGTGCTACCCTACAGGGCCCAAACACTGAAGCTTTCTTT
TRBV2	NA	NA	TRBJ2-6	CASSVKGSGANVLTF	TGTGCCAGCAGTGTCAAGGGCTCTGGGGCCAACGTCCTGACTTTC
TRBV10-1	many	NA	TRBJ1-5	CASSESKNRMPQHF	TGCGCCAGCAGTGAGTCGAAAAACCGGATGCCCCAGCATTTT
TRBV20-1	NA	TRBD1	TRBJ1-2	CSASKGARANYGYTF	TGCAGTGCTAGTAAGGGGGCCCGGGCTAACTATGGCTACACCTTC
TRBV6-5	many	NA	TRBJ2-6	CASKRASGANVLTF	TGTGCCAGCAAACGGGCATCTGGGGCCAACGTCCTGACTTTC
TRBV6-2/TRBV6-3	once	NA	TRBJ2-6	CASSRGLISGANVLTF	TGTGCCAGCAGTCGTGGACTGATCTCTGGGGCCAACGTCCTGACTTTC
TRBV29-1	NA	NA	TRBJ2-7	CSVEGDGRMYEQYF	TGCAGCGTTGAAGGGGACGGGAGAATGTACGAGCAGTACTTC
TRBV20-1	NA	NA	TRBJ1-2	CSASMVQYGYTF	TGCAGTGCTAGTATGGTCCAATATGGCTACACCTTC
TRBV20-1	NA	NA	TRBJ1-6	CSARGSVRTGTLFRPLHF	TGCAGTGCTAGAGGATCAGTAAGAACCGGGACCCTCTTCAGGCCCCTCCACTTT
TRBV2	few	NA	TRBJ1-5	CASSDTWYRDNQPQHF	TGTGCCAGCAGTGACACGTGGTACAGGGACAATCAGCCCCAGCATTTT
TRBV7-3	many	NA	TRBJ2-2	CASRPGQNTGELFF	TGTGCCAGCAGGCCGGGACAGAACACCGGGGAGCTGTTTTTT
TRBV10-3	NA	TRBD1	TRBJ2-7	CASSPLTGTGSYEQYF	TGTGCCAGCTCACCCCTGACCGGGACAGGATCCTACGAGCAGTACTTC
TRBV5-1	NA	NA	TRBJ1-1	CASSLGGPNTEAFF	TGTGCCAGCAGTTTGGGGGGACCGAACACTGAAGCTTTCTTT
TRBV20-1	few	TRBD2	TRBJ2-7	CSARRSGRSTYEQYF	TGCAGTGCTAGACGGAGCGGGAGGTCGACCTACGAGCAGTACTTC
TRBV7-9	many	NA	TRBJ1-1	CASSATGHTEAFF	TGTGCCAGCAGCGCGACAGGACACACTGAAGCTTTCTTT
TRBV7-2	many	NA	TRBJ1-2	CASSLVHYGYTF	TGTGCCAGCAGCTTAGTTCACTATGGCTACACCTTC
TRBV10-3	NA	TRBD2	TRBJ2-2	CAISERLAGGTGELFF	TGTGCCATCAGTGAGCGACTAGCGGGAGGGACCGGGGAGCTGTTTTTT
TRBV20-1	NA	TRBD1	TRBJ2-5	CSASGQGTETQYF	TGCAGTGCTAGTGGACAGGGTACCGAGACCCAGTACTTC
TRBV24-1	few	TRBD1	TRBJ2-7	CATSDFGTGGEQYF	TGTGCCACCAGTGATTTCGGGACAGGGGGCGAGCAGTACTTC
TRBV11-1	NA	TRBD1	TRBJ2-7	CASSLAGGTGGSYEQYF	TGTGCCAGCAGCTTAGCTGGGGGGACAGGGGGCTCGTACGAGCAGTACTTC
TRBV29-1	NA	NA	TRBJ1-2	CSVEIGQGGDYGYTF	TGCAGCGTTGAAATAGGACAAGGGGGGGACTATGGCTACACCTTC